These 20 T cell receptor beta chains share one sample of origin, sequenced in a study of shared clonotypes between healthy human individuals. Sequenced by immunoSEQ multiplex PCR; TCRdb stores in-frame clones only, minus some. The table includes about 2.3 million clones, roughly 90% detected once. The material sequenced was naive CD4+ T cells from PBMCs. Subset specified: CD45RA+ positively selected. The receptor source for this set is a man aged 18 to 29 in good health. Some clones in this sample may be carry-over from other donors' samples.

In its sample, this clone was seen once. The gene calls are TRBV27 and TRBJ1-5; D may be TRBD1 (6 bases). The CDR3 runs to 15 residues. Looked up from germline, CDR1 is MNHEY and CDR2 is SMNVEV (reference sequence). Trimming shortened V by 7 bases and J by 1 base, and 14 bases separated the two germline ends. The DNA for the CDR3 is TGTGCCAGCAACCAATACAGGGTGAGCAATCAGCCCCAGCATTTT. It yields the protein CASNQYRVSNQPQHF.

DNA of the CDR3: TGTGCCAGCAGCAAATGCCTCGAGCGGGAGAGCTCCTACAATGAGCAGTTCTTC. Its protein is CASSKCLERESSYNEQFF. The rearrangement links TRBV21-1 to TRBJ2-1; TRBD2 is the table's D call, not checked against the DNA. TRBV21-1 is noted as a pseudogene. CDR3 length: 18 amino acids.

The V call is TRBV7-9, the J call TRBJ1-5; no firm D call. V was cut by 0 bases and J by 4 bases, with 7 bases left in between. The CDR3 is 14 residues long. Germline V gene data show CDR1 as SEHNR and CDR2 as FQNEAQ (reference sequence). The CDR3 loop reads CASSLAPVNQPQHF. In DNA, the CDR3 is TGTGCCAGCAGCTTAGCGCCAGTAAATCAGCCCCAGCATTTT.

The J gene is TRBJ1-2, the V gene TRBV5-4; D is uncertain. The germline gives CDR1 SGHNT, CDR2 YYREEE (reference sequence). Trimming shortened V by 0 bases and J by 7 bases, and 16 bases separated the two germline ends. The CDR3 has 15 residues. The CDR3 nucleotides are TGTGCCAGCAGCTTGGCCCCGGGAATAGGTGGTGGCTACACCTTC. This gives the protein CASSLAPGIGGGYTF.

In nucleotides, the CDR3 is TGTGCCTGGAGTGTACCTGGGGACTACTCTGGAAACACCATATATTTT. It is translated as CAWSVPGDYSGNTIYF. The chain recombines TRBV30 with TRBJ1-3; D possibly corresponds to TRBD1 (5 bases). Trimming stripped 0 bases from V and 0 bases from J, with 12 bases between. The CDR3 has 16 amino acids. Germline V CDR1 and CDR2: GTSNPN, SVGIG (reference sequence).

CDR3 in DNA: TGTGCCAGCAGTTCGGGACAGGGAGTTTGGCAGCCCCAGCATTTT. Its translation: CASSSGQGVWQPQHF. This chain connects TRBV28 to TRBJ1-5; TRBD1 matches at 9 bases. The J segment lost 7 bases and the V segment lost 4 bases, leaving 8 bases of the junction unmatched. CDR1 is MDHEN, CDR2 SYDVKM, per germline. The CDR3 extends over 15 amino acids. Supplemented by reference TRBV28 and TRBJ1-5, the full variable domain reads DVKVTQSSRYLVKRTGEKVFLECVQDMDHENMFWYRQDPGLGLRLIYFSYDVKMKEKGDIPEGYSVSREKKERFSLILESASTNQTSMYLCASSSGQGVWQPQHFGDGTRLSIL.

The CDR3 reads CASAGTSGRPTYEQYF. The DNA for the CDR3 is TGTGCCAGCGCCGGGACTAGCGGGAGGCCGACCTACGAGCAGTACTTC. The chain recombines TRBV28 with TRBJ2-7; TRBD2 matches 15 bases. The V segment lost 8 bases and the J segment 2 bases; nucleotides outside the gene matches: 7. The CDR3 spans 16 residues. CDR1 and CDR2 (germline): MDHEN, SYDVKM.

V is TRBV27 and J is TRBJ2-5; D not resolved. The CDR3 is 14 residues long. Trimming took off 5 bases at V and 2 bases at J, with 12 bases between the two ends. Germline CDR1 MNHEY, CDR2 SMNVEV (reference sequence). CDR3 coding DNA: TGTGCCAGCAGTCCGACCCGACTGCAAGAGACCCAGTACTTC. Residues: CASSPTRLQETQYF.

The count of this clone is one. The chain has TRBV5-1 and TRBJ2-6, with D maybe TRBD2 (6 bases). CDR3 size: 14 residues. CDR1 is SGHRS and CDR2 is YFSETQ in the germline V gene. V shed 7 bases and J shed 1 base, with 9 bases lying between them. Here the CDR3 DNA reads TGCGCCAGCGGCGGGGAGTCTGGGGCCAACGTCCTGACTTTC. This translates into CASGGESGANVLTF.

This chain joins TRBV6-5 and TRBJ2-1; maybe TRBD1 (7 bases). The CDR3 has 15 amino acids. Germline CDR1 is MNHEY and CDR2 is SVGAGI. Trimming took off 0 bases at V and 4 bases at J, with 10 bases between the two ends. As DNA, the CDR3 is TGTGCCAGCAGTTACTCTTCAGGGGGGTACAATGAGCAGTTCTTC. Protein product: CASSYSSGGYNEQFF.

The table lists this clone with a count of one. CDR3 sequence (DNA): TGTGCCAGCTCACCCCCGGACAGGGTAACTCAAGAGACCCAGTACTTC. It is translated as CASSPPDRVTQETQYF. This chain joins TRBV18 and TRBJ2-5; TRBD1 aligns across 8 bases. Germline values: CDR1 KGHSH, CDR2 LQKENI. J gave up 2 bases and V 3 bases, and 8 bases lay outside the gene matches. The CDR3 has 16 residues.

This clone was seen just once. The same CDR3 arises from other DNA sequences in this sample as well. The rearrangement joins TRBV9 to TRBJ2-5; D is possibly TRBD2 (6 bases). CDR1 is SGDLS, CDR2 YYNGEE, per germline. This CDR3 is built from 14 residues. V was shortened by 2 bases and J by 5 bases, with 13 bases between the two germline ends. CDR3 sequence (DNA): TGTGCCAGCAGCGTCGGGACTTCTCAGGAGACCCAGTACTTC. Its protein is CASSVGTSQETQYF.

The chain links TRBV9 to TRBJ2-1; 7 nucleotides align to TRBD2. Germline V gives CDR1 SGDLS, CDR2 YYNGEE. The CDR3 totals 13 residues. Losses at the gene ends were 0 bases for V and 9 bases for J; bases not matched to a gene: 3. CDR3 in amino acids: CASSVGREAEQFF. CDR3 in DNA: TGTGCCAGCAGCGTAGGACGGGAGGCTGAGCAGTTCTTC.

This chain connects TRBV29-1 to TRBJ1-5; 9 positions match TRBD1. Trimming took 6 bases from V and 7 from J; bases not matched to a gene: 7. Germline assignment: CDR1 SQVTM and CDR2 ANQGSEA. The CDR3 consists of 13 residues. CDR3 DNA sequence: TGCAGCGTGGCCAAGGACAGGGGACAGCCCCAGCATTTT. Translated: CSVAKDRGQPQHF.

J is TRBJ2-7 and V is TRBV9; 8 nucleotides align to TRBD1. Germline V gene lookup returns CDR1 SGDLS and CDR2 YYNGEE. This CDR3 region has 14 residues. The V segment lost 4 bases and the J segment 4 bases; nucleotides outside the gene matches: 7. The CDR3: CASSPTGQVYEQYF. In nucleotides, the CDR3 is TGTGCCAGCAGCCCGACGGGACAGGTGTACGAGCAGTACTTC.

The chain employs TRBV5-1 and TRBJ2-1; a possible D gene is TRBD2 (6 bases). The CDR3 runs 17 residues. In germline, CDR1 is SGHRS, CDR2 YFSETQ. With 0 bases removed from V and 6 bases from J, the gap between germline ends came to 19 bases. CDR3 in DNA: TGCGCCAGCAGCTTGGGCGGAGGGACCAGCGTCGGCAATGAGCAGTTCTTC. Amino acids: CASSLGGGTSVGNEQFF.

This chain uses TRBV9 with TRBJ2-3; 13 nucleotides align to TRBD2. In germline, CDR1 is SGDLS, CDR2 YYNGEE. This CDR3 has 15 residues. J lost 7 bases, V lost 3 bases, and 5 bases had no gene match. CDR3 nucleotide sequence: TGTGCCAGCAGCGCCGGGACTAGCGGGGCCAATACGCAGTATTTT. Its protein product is CASSAGTSGANTQYF.

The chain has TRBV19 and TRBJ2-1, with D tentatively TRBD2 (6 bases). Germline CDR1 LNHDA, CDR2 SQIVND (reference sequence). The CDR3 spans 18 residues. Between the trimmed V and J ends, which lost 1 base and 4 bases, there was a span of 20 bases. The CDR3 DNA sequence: TGTGCCAGTAGTATAGGTGGGACCGGGACTCCAGGTTACAATGAGCAGTTCTTC. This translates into CASSIGGTGTPGYNEQFF.

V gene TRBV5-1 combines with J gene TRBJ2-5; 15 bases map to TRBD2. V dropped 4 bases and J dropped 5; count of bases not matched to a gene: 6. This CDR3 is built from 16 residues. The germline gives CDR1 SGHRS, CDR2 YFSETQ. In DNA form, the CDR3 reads TGCGCCAGCAGCACGGGACTAGCGGGAGGCGGGGAGACCCAGTACTTC. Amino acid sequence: CASSTGLAGGGETQYF.

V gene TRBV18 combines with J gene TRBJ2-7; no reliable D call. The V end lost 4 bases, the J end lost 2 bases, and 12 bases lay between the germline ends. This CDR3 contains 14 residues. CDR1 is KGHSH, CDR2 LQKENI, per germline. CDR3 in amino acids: CASSLVAQPYEQYF. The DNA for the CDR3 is TGTGCCAGCTCACTTGTAGCTCAACCCTACGAGCAGTACTTC.